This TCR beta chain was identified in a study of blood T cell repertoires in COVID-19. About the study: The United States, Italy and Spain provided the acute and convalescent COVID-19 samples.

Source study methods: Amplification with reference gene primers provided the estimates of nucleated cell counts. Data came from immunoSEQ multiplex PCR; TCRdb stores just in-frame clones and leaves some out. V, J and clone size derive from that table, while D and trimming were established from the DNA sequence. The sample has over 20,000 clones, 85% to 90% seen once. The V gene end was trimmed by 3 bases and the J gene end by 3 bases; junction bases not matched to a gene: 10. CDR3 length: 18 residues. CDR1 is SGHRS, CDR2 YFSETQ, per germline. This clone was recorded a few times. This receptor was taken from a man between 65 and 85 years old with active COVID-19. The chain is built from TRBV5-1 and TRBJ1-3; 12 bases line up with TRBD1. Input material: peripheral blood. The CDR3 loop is CASSSDPGQGAGGNTIYF. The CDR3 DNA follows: TGCGCCAGCAGCTCCGATCCGGGACAGGGGGCCGGTGGAAACACCATATATTTT.